This note documents a single TCR beta chain sequence. What it binds is not known. CDR3 size: 13 residues. Germline values: CDR1 SGHRS, CDR2 YFSETQ. V gave up 6 bases and J gave up 9 bases, with 16 bases separating them. This specimen comes from a study of T-cell memory formation after mild COVID-19. General observations from the study: In pre-infection memory, a portion of responding clones appeared, which suggested that cross-reactive memory joined. Clones contracting over day 15 to 85 were CD4/CD8 balanced, with later expanders leaning CD4+. Contracting CD4+ clones lay largely in CM and EM, with CD8+ ones residing in EMRA.

TCRdb used MiXCR to reprocess the 5' RACE reads, holding one entry per CDR3 protein. The table lists about 340,000 distinct CDR3 sequences, roughly 21% of them singletons. Source material: PBMCs or a T cell subset sorted from them (not recorded which). The V call is TRBV5-1, the J call TRBJ2-1; D unresolved. The sequence came from an adult woman who had mild COVID-19 (a few samples of this study predate the infection). Cell type and time point are not known. Written as DNA, the CDR3 is TGCGCCAGCAAAGGAGAAGGGCCGGGTGAGCAGTTCTTC. This gives the protein CASKGEGPGEQFF.